The clone carrying this TCR beta chain has at least ten counts. What it recognizes is unknown. The data derive from a study of molecular identifiers for immune sequencing clone quantification. Study-wide results and caveats: Because of identical TCR molecules sharing a barcode, sizes of highly expanded clones could be underestimated.

TCRdb redid the calling of the PCR reads with MiXCR, one entry per CDR3 protein. The sample carries a few hundred thousand distinct CDR3 sequences, about 22% recorded once. CDR1 and CDR2 from the germline V gene are SEHNR and FQNEAQ (reference sequence). Trimming left V 4 bases short and J 3 bases short, with 13 bases between. CDR3 length: 14 residues. The chain couples TRBV7-9 to TRBJ2-7; perhaps TRBD2 as D (6 bases). This clonotype originated in a human donor in good health. Some libraries in this study had Jurkat cell RNA spiked in. Material: naive CD8+ T cells from blood, with Jurkat cell RNA spiked in. Noted subset: FACS-sorted CD8+CD4-CCR7+CD45RA+ naive T cells. CDR3 sequence: CASSSSSADYEQYF. CDR3 nucleotides: TGTGCCAGCAGCTCCTCTAGCGCAGACTACGAGCAGTACTTC.